This T cell receptor (beta chain) was identified during a study of blood T cell repertoires in COVID-19. Study overall: Acute and convalescent COVID-19 samples came from the United States, Italy and Spain.

TCRdb's copy holds only in-frame clones and misses some; the assay was immunoSEQ multiplex PCR. The sample holds 270,000 or so clones; about 91% are singletons and the top ten take about 1.2%. The germline CDR1 and CDR2 sequences are SEHNR and FQNEAQ (reference sequence). CDR3 length equals 17 residues. V was pared by 0 bases and J by 5 bases, with 9 bases of the junction left unmatched. Participants were aged about 18 to 89 years, lived in over 20 US areas, and enrolled virtually. In assigning cohorts, the study relied on participant-reported clinical history. This TCR derives from a woman between 40 and 50 years old with acute COVID-19. This chain links TRBV7-9 with TRBJ2-3, with 9 bases that match TRBD2. Sequencing was performed on PBMCs or T cells enriched from blood (not recorded which). The CDR3 DNA reads TGTGCCAGCAGCTTAGCGGTTAGCGGGAGATGGCGAGATACGCAGTATTTT. It translates to CASSLAVSGRWRDTQYF.